This passage covers 6 T cell receptor beta chains from one sample sequenced in a study of control samples from healthy donors and cancer patients. Generated by immunoSEQ multiplex PCR, the TCRdb table keeps only in-frame clones and is missing some. The sample records 390,000 or so clones, approximately 92% being singletons. The sequenced material came from PBMCs. Source of these receptors: a man in his forties with head and neck cancer.

V usage is TRBV27 and J usage is TRBJ1-3, with D unclear. Germline CDR1 and CDR2: MNHEY and SMNVEV (reference sequence). Trimming left V 2 bases short and J 3 bases short, with 8 bases between. The CDR3 loop spans 14 amino acids. CDR3 sequence reads: CASSLAGSGNTIYF. In DNA form, the CDR3 reads TGTGCCAGCAGTTTAGCGGGGAGTGGAAACACCATATATTTT.

This chain connects TRBV5-1 to TRBJ1-4, with TRBD1 identical over 12 bases. Germline loops: CDR1 SGHRS, CDR2 YFSETQ. This CDR3 region has 17 residues. V lost 0 bases and J lost 7; bases outside the gene matches: 7. In nucleotides, the CDR3 is TGCGCCAGCAGCTTGGAGGGACAGGGGGCGCTTAGTGAAAAACTGTTTTTT. It specifies CASSLEGQGALSEKLFF.

J is TRBJ1-2 and V is TRBV25-1, with TRBD1 identical over 12 bases. The J segment lost 7 bases and the V segment lost 8 bases, leaving 14 bases of the junction unmatched. Germline CDR1 and CDR2: MGHDK and SYGVNS. The CDR3 totals 16 residues. The CDR3 DNA reads as TGTGCCAGCCGTAACCGAGGGGGGACAGGGGGCTCTGGCTACACCTTC. Translated, it gives CASRNRGGTGGSGYTF.

The rearrangement joins TRBV19 to TRBJ1-6; 7 bases are shared with TRBD1. With V trimmed by 5 bases and J by 7 bases, 8 bases remained unmatched. CDR1 and CDR2 (germline): LNHDA, SQIVND (reference sequence). This CDR3 comprises 15 residues. The CDR3 protein is CASSGDRVVNSPLHF. The CDR3 nucleotides are TGTGCCAGTAGTGGCGACAGGGTAGTGAATTCACCCCTCCACTTT.

This clone appeared a single time. The junction does not match germline at one end; this may be a read error. The same CDR3 is also encoded by other DNA sequences in this sample. The rearrangement joins TRBV7-9 to TRBJ2-7; D assignment may be TRBD1 or TRBD2 (5 bases each). Germline CDR1 reads SEHNR; CDR2 reads FQNEAQ (reference sequence). The CDR3 runs 16 residues. The CDR3 DNA sequence: TGTGCCAGCAGCTTATTCCGAGGGGAAGGCTCCTACGAGCAGTACTTT. It encodes CASSLFRGEGSYEQYF.

The chain has TRBV6-6 and TRBJ2-2; 7 nucleotides line up with TRBD1. Trimming at V came to 10 bases and at J to 2 bases, leaving 4 bases not matched to a gene. This CDR3 region has 13 residues. Germline lookup yields CDR1 MNHNY and CDR2 SVGAGI (reference sequence). The CDR3 region is CATNRGNTGELFF. The CDR3 DNA is TGTGCCACCAACAGGGGCAACACCGGGGAGCTGTTTTTT.